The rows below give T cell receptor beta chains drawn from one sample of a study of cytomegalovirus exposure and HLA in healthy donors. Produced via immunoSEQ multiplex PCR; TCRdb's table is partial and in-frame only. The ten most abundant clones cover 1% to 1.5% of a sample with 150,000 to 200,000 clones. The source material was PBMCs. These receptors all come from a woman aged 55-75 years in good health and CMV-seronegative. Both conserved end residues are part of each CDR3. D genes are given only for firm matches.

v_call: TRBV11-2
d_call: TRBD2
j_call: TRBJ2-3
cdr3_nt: TGTGCCAGCAGCCCCCGCCCGCGGGGGGGGGCAGATACGCAGTATTTT
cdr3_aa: CASSPRPRGGADTQYF

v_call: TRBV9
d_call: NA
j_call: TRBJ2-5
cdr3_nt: TGTGCCAGCAGCGCTCGGACAGACCAAGAGACCCAGTACTTC
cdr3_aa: CASSARTDQETQYF

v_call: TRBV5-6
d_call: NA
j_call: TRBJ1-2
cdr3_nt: TGTGCCAGCAGCCTTGGCCCTGTGGTCTATGGCTACACCTTC
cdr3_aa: CASSLGPVVYGYTF

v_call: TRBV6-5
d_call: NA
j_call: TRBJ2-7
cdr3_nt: TGTGCCAGCAGCCTCGGGACTTATTCCTACGAGCAGTACTTC
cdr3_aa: CASSLGTYSYEQYF

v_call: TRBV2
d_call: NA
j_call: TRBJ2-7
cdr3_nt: TGTGCCAGCAGACCCCTCGACAGTCGGTACGAGCAGTACTTC
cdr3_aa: CASRPLDSRYEQYF

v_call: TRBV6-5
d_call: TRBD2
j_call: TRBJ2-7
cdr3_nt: TGTGCCAGCAGCCGCAGGGAGGGAACCTACGAGCAGTACTTC
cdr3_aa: CASSRREGTYEQYF

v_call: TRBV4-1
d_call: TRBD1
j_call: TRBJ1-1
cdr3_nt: TGCGCCAGCAGCCGGGGACAGGGGATCCCTGAAGCTTTCTTT
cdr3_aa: CASSRGQGIPEAFF

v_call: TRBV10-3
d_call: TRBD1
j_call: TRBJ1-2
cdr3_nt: TGTGCCATCGGCGACAGGGGGGGAGGCTACACCTTC
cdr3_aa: CAIGDRGGGYTF

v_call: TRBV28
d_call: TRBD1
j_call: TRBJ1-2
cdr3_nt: TGTGCCAGCAGTTTATCGACAGGGTATACGAGGGGCTACACCTTC
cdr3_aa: CASSLSTGYTRGYTF

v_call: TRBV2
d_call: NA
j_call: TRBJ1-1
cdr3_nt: TGTGCCAGCAGTGATGAGGGATGGAATGCTTTCTTT
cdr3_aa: CASSDEGWNAFF

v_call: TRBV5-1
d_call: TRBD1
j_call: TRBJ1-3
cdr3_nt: TGCGCCAGCAGCTTGGACGGACAGGAAAGGAACACCATATATTTT
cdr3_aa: CASSLDGQERNTIYF

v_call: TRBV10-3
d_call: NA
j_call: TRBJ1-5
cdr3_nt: TGTGCCATCAGCCAGACAGATAGGGATCAGCCCCAGCATTTT
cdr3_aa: CAISQTDRDQPQHF

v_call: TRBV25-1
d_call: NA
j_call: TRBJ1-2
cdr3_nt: TGTGCCAGCAGTGAACGGCGAGGGTTGGGCTATGGCTACACCTTC
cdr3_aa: CASSERRGLGYGYTF

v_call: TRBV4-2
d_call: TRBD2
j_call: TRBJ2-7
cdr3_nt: TGTGCCAGCAGTCATCGGGGGGGATACGAGCAGTACTTC
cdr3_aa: CASSHRGGYEQYF